The 4 T cell receptor beta chains reported below all come from one sample, sequenced in a study of T cell responses to AZD1222 COVID-19 vaccine. TCRdb's table, derived via immunoSEQ multiplex PCR, lists solely in-frame clones and lacks some. Of tens of thousands of clones in the sample, 90% were seen once. This specimen consisted of peripheral blood, obtained 28 days after the second AZD1222 dose. The receptors were sampled from an adult who received the AZD1222 COVID-19 vaccine.

CDR3: CASRLAGGTDTQYF. Here the CDR3 DNA reads TGTGCCAGCAGACTAGCGGGGGGCACAGATACGCAGTATTTT. The rearrangement links TRBV6-5 to TRBJ2-3; 11 nucleotides agree with TRBD2. This CDR3 comprises 14 residues. The junction had 0 bases not matched to a gene; V was cut back by 6 bases and J by 1 base. Germline CDR1 and CDR2: MNHEY and SVGAGI.

As DNA, the CDR3 is TGTGCCAGCAGCCAAGGTTTACAGAACACTGAAGCTTTCTTT. It encodes CASSQGLQNTEAFF. This chain connects TRBV3-1 (or the pseudogene TRBV3-2) to TRBJ1-1; D uncertain. Trimming took 1 base from V and 1 from J, leaving 7 bases between them. Germline loops: CDR1 LGHDT, CDR2 YNNKEL (reference sequence). The CDR3 length is 14 residues.

This CDR3 reads CASSYHPRGENQPQHF. The CDR3 DNA reads TGTGCCAGCAGTTATCACCCCAGGGGGGAAAATCAGCCCCAGCATTTT. The rearrangement joins TRBV6-9 to TRBJ1-5, with 7 positions matching TRBD1. The CDR3 is 16 amino acids. V trimming: 2 bases; J trimming: 4 bases; junction bases outside the gene matches: 8. Germline-derived CDR1 and CDR2 are MNHGY and SVAAGI.

The table lists this clone with a count of one. This sequence joins TRBV5-5 and TRBJ2-7, with 8 bases fitting TRBD2. V shed 6 bases, J shed 5 bases, and the junction held 10 bases outside the gene matches. The CDR3 has 14 residues. Per germline, CDR1 SGHKS and CDR2 YYEKEE (reference sequence). The CDR3 loop is CASTHRGGGHEQYF. CDR3 DNA: TGTGCCAGCACCCATCGAGGCGGGGGGCACGAGCAGTACTTC. Drawing the rest from reference TRBV5-5 and TRBJ2-7, the complete variable domain is DAGVTQSPTHLIKTRGQQVTLRCSPISGHKSVSWYQQVLGQGPQFIFQYYEKEERGRGNFPDRFSARQFPNYSSELNVNALLLGDSALYLCASTHRGGGHEQYFGPGTRLTVT.